A single sample is the source of the 12 T cell receptor beta chains below, sequenced in a study of cytomegalovirus exposure and HLA in healthy donors. Profiling relied on immunoSEQ multiplex PCR, and the TCRdb table lists in-frame clones only, not all of them. The table lists about 120,000 clones, approximately 85% of them singletons. The sequencing sample was made of PBMCs. These receptor sequences come from a man in his late teens or twenties in good health and CMV-seronegative.

The chain couples TRBV18 to TRBJ1-2; D gene unclear. The ends were cut back, 2 bases at V and 0 bases at J, with 10 bases in the middle. Germline CDR1 and CDR2: KGHSH and LQKENI. This CDR3 comprises 15 residues. The chain's CDR3 is CASSPVGSANYGYTF. The CDR3 DNA sequence: TGTGCCAGCTCACCAGTTGGTTCAGCTAACTATGGCTACACCTTC.

This chain links TRBV19 with TRBJ1-5; D uncertain. CDR3 length equals 15 residues. Germline assignment: CDR1 LNHDA and CDR2 SQIVND (reference sequence). Trimming stripped 1 base from V and 4 bases from J, with 11 bases between. CDR3 amino acids: CASSIGRSGNQPQHF. The CDR3 nucleotides are TGTGCCAGTAGTATAGGGAGGTCAGGAAATCAGCCCCAGCATTTT.

The chain recombines TRBV5-1 with TRBJ2-3, with a tentative D call TRBD1 (5 bases). Germline V CDR1 and CDR2: SGHRS, YFSETQ. V was trimmed by 4 bases and J by 4 bases, leaving 16 bases between them. The CDR3 spans 15 residues. The CDR3, as DNA: TGCGCCAGCAGCCAGGCGGTAGGCAGGGCAGATACGCAGTATTTT. Translating it yields CASSQAVGRADTQYF.

The sample holds one count of this clone. The chain links TRBV9 to TRBJ1-1; 7 positions agree with TRBD1. The V gene end was trimmed by 3 bases and the J gene end by 0 bases; junction bases not matched to a gene: 2. Looked up from germline, CDR1 is SGDLS and CDR2 is YYNGEE. CDR3 length: 14 residues. The CDR3, as DNA: TGTGCCAGCAGCGAGGGGGCCATGAACACTGAAGCTTTCTTT. It specifies CASSEGAMNTEAFF. The entire variable domain, with the rest obtained from reference TRBV9 and TRBJ1-1, is as follows: DSGVTQTPKHLITATGQRVTLRCSPRSGDLSVYWYQQSLDQGLQFLIQYYNGEERAKGNILERFSAQQFPDLHSELNLSSLELGDSALYFCASSEGAMNTEAFFGQGTRLTVV.

This chain uses TRBV5-1 with TRBJ2-6; TRBD1 might be the D (5 bases). Trimming removed 1 base from V and 0 bases from J, with 11 bases in between. This CDR3 contains 17 residues. The germline CDR1 and CDR2 sequences are SGHRS and YFSETQ. The CDR3 loop is CASSLLQTDSGANVLTF. CDR3 DNA sequence: TGCGCCAGCAGCTTGTTACAGACAGACTCTGGGGCCAACGTCCTGACTTTC.

This clone was observed at least ten times. The chain joins TRBV28 to TRBJ2-5; TRBD2 might be the D (6 bases). This CDR3 comprises 17 residues. The V and J ends lost 2 bases and 1 base respectively, with 17 bases between them. Germline CDR1 reads MDHEN; CDR2 reads SYDVKM. CDR3 amino acids: CASSLGVGGTGQETQYF. The CDR3 region has the DNA TGTGCCAGCAGTTTAGGAGTCGGCGGGACGGGCCAAGAGACCCAGTACTTC.

This sequence joins TRBV30 and TRBJ1-2, with D uncertain. Deletions cut 2 bases from V and 5 bases from J, with 12 bases between. This CDR3 is built from 13 residues. Per the germline V gene, CDR1 is GTSNPN and CDR2 is SVGIG (reference sequence). The CDR3 region is CAWSPGNGYGYTF. The CDR3 DNA sequence: TGTGCCTGGAGTCCGGGGAATGGTTATGGCTACACCTTC.

The table lists this clone with a count of one. In DNA, the CDR3 is TGTGCCAGTAGTACCAACAGGGAGGGTCAGCCCCAGCATTTT. It yields the protein CASSTNREGQPQHF. J is TRBJ1-5 and V is TRBV19, with D perhaps TRBD1 (6 bases). The V and J ends lost 4 bases and 6 bases respectively, with 13 bases between them. The CDR3 has 14 residues. The germline gives CDR1 LNHDA, CDR2 SQIVND (reference sequence).

The V call is TRBV10-3, the J call TRBJ1-5; D perhaps matches TRBD1 (6 bases). Germline CDR1 reads ENHRY; CDR2 reads SYGVKD. CDR3 length equals 16 residues. Trimming removed 2 bases from V and 5 bases from J, with 16 bases in between. CDR3 sequence (DNA): TGTGCCATCAGTGAGCCATTCACAGGGAACCATCAGCCCCAGCATTTT. Translation: CAISEPFTGNHQPQHF.

The chain employs TRBV5-1 and TRBJ2-7; 10 bases match TRBD2. The CDR3 length is 15 residues. Germline lookup yields CDR1 SGHRS and CDR2 YFSETQ. V shed 4 bases, J shed 7 bases, and the junction held 11 bases outside the gene matches. The CDR3 spells CASSLTSGRSGEQYF. The CDR3 DNA reads as TGCGCCAGCAGCCTGACTAGCGGGCGATCTGGGGAGCAGTACTTC.

J is TRBJ2-5 and V is TRBV6-1, with D uncertain. The CDR3 covers 14 residues. V was shortened by 1 base and J by 5 bases, with 11 bases between the two germline ends. Germline V CDR1 and CDR2: MNHNS, SASEGT. In DNA form, the CDR3 reads TGTGCCAGCAGTGAAGGCCTGGTGAGGGAGACCCAGTACTTC. It specifies CASSEGLVRETQYF.

The chain combines TRBV14 with TRBJ2-3; 10 bases map to TRBD2. Looked up from germline, CDR1 is SGHDN and CDR2 is FVKESK. The ends lost 4 bases at V and 0 bases at J; junction bases unmatched: 4. There are 16 residues in the CDR3. CDR3 region: CASSLLAGASTDTQYF. The CDR3 DNA sequence: TGTGCCAGCAGCCTTCTAGCGGGGGCTAGCACAGATACGCAGTATTTT. Together with reference TRBV14 and TRBJ2-3, the CDR3 gives the full variable domain: EAGVTQFPSHSVIEKGQTVTLRCDPISGHDNLYWYRRVMGKEIKFLLHFVKESKQDESGMPNNRFLAERTGGTYSTLKVQPAELEDSGVYFCASSLLAGASTDTQYFGPGTRLTVL.